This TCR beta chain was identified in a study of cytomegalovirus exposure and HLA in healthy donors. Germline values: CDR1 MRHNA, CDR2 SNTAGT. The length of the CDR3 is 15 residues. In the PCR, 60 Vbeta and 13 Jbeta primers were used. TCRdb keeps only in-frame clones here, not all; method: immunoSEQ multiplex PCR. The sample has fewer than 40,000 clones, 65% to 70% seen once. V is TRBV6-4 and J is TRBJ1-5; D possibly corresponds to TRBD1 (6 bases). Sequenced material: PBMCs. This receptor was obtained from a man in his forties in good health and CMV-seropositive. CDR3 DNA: TGTGCAGGGGGAAGGGGCATGGGGAGCAATCAGCCCCAGCATTTT. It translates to CAGGRGMGSNQPQHF.